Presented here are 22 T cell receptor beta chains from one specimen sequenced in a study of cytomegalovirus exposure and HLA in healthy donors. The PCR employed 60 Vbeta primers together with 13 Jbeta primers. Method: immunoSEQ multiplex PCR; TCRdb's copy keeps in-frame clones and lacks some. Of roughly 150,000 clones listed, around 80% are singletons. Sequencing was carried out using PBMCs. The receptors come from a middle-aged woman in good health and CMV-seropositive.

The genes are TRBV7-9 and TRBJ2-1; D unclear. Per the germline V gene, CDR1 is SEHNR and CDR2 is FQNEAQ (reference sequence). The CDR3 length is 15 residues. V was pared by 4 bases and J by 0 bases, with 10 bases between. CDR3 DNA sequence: TGTGCCAGCAGCTCCCCACCGAGCTCCTACAATGAGCAGTTCTTC. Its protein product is CASSSPPSSYNEQFF.

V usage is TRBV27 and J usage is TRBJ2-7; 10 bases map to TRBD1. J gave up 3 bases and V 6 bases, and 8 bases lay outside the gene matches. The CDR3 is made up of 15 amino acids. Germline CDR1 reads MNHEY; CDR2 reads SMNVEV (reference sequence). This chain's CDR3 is CASSPSGQGDYEQYF. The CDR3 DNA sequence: TGTGCCAGCAGCCCATCAGGACAGGGGGACTACGAGCAGTACTTC.

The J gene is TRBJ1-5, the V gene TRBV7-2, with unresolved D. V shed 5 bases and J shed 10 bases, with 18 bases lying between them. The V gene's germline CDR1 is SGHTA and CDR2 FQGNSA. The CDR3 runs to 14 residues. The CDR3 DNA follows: TGTGCCAGCAGCATGAGGACTTTTGGGGATCCCCAGCATTTT. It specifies CASSMRTFGDPQHF.

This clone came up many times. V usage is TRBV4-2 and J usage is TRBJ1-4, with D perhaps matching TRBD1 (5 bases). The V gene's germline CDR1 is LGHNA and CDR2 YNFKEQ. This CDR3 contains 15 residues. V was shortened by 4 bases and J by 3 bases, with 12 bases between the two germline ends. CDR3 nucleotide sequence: TGTGCCAGCAGCCCAGAGGTACAGGCTAATGAAAAACTGTTTTTT. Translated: CASSPEVQANEKLFF.

The DNA of the CDR3 is TGTGCCAGCAGCTTACCCCGCCCGGGGGGGTATTACGAGCAGTACTTC. Residues: CASSLPRPGGYYEQYF. The chain recombines TRBV7-2 with TRBJ2-7; 8 positions match TRBD2. CDR1 SGHTA and CDR2 FQGNSA come from the germline V gene. The CDR3 is 16 residues long. The J segment lost 4 bases and the V segment lost 2 bases, leaving 10 bases of the junction unmatched.

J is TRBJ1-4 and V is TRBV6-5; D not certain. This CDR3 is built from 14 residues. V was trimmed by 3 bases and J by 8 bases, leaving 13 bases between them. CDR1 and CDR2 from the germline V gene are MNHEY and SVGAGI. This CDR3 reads CASSYSGYGEKLFF. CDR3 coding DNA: TGTGCCAGCAGTTATTCGGGGTATGGGGAAAAACTGTTTTTT.

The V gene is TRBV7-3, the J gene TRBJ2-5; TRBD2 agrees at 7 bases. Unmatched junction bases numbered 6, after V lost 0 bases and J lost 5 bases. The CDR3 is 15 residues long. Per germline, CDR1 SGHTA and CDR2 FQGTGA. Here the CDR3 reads CASSLTRSGPETQYF. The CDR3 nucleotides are TGTGCCAGCAGCTTAACGCGTAGCGGGCCGGAGACCCAGTACTTC.

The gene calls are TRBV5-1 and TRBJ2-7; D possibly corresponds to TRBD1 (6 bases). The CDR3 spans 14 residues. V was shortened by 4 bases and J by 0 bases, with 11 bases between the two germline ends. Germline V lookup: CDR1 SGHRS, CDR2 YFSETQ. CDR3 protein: CASSSTGSSYEQYF. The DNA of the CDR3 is TGCGCCAGCAGCAGTACAGGGAGCTCCTACGAGCAGTACTTC.

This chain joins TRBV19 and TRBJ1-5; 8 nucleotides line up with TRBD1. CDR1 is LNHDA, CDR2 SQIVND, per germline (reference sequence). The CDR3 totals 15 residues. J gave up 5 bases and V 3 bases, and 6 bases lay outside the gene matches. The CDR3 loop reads CASSMRQGADQPQHF. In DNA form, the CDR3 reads TGTGCCAGTAGTATGCGCCAGGGGGCGGATCAGCCCCAGCATTTT.

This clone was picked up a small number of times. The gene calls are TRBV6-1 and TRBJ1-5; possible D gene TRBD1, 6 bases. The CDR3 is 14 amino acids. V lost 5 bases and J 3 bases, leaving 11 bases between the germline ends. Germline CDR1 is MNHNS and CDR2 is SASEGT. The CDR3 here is CASSSRGFNQPQHF. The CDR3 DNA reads TGTGCCAGCAGTTCGAGGGGGTTCAATCAGCCCCAGCATTTT.

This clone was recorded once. This CDR3 is CASSRTANYEQYF. CDR3 sequence (DNA): TGTGCCAGCAGTAGGACAGCCAACTACGAGCAGTACTTC. J is TRBJ2-7 and V is TRBV6-5, with D possibly being TRBD1 (6 bases). The CDR3 is made up of 13 amino acids. Germline CDR1 is MNHEY and CDR2 is SVGAGI. Trimming shortened V by 5 bases and J by 3 bases, and 11 bases separated the two germline ends.

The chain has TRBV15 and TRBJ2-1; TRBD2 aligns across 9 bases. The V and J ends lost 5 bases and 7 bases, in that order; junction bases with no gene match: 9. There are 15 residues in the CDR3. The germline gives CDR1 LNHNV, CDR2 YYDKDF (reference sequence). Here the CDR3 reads CATSLAAGGRNEQFF. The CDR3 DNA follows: TGTGCCACCAGCCTAGCAGCGGGAGGACGGAATGAGCAGTTCTTC.

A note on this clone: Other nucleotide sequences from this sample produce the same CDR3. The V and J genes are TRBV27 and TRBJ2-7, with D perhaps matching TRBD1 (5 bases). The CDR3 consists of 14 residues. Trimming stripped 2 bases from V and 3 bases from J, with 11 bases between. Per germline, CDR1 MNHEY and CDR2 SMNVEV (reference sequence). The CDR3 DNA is TGTGCCAGCAGTTTAGGGCAGGGTAGCTACGAGCAGTACTTC. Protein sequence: CASSLGQGSYEQYF.

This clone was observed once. In DNA, the CDR3 is TGTGCCAGCAGTGACGGGGGCAATCAGCCCCAGCATTTT. Translated, it gives CASSDGGNQPQHF. This chain uses TRBV6-1 with TRBJ1-5; no clear D. The CDR3 runs to 13 residues. Trimming removed 3 bases at V and 2 bases at J, with 5 bases between. Germline CDR1 is MNHNS and CDR2 is SASEGT.

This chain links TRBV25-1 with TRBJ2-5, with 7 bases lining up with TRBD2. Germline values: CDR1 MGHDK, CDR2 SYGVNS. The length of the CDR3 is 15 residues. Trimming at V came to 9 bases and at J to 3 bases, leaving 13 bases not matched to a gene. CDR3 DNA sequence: TGTGCCAGTCCCGGGACTACCCCACGGGAAGAGACCCAGTACTTC. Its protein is CASPGTTPREETQYF.

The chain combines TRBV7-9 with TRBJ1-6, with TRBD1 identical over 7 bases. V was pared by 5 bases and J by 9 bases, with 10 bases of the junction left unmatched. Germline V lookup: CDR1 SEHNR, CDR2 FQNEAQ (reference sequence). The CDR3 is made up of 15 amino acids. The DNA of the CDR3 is TGTGCCAGCAGCCAGGGGGATTATTCAATTTCACCCCTCCACTTT. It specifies CASSQGDYSISPLHF.

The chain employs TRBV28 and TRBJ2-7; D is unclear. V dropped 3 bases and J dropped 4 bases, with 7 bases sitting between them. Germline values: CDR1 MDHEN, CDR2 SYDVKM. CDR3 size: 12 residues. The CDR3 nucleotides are TGTGCCAGCAGTTTGGGCGAATACGAGCAGTACTTC. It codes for CASSLGEYEQYF.

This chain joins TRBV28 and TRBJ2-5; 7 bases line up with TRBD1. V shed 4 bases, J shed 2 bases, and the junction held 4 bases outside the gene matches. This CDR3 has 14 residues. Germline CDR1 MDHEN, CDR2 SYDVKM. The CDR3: CASSSDRVQETQYF. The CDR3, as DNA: TGTGCCAGCAGTTCAGACAGGGTTCAAGAGACCCAGTACTTC.

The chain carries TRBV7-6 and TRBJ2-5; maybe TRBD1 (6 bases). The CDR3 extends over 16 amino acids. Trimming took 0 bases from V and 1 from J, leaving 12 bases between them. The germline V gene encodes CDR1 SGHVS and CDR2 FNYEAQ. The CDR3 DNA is TGTGCCAGCAGCTTAGCGAGCAGGGGACGCCAAGAGACCCAGTACTTC. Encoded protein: CASSLASRGRQETQYF. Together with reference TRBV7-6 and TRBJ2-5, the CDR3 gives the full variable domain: GAGVSQSPRYKVTKRGQDVALRCDPISGHVSLYWYRQALGQGPEFLTYFNYEAQQDKSGLPNDRFSAERPEGSISTLTIQRTEQRDSAMYRCASSLASRGRQETQYFGPGTRLLVL.

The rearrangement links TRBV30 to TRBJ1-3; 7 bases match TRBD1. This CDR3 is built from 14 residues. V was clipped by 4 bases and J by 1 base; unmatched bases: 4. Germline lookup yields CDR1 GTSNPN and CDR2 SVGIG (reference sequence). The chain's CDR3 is CAWNPTGSGNTIYF. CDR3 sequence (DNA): TGTGCCTGGAATCCGACAGGGTCTGGAAACACCATATATTTT.

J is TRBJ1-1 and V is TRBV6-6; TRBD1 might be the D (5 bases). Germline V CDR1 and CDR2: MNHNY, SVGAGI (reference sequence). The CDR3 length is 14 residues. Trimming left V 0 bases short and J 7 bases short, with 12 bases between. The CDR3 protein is CASSYSMGGGEAFF. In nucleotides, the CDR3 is TGTGCCAGCAGTTACTCGATGGGGGGTGGTGAAGCTTTCTTT.

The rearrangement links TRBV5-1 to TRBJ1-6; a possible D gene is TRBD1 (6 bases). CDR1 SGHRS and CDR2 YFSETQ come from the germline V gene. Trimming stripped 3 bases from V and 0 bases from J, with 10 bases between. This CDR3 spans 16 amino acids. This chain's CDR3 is CASSSQGNSYNSPLHF. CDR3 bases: TGCGCCAGCAGCTCGCAGGGGAACTCCTATAATTCACCCCTCCACTTT.